This entry is about one TCR beta chain. Its antigen is still unknown. This sample was taken from a study of shared clonotypes between healthy human individuals. Overall study results and limits: When naive CD4 clonotypes were compared across a handful of donors, around 4.6% were shared. Researchers found naive subsets generally carried larger estimated richness than memory subsets. Read depth was anticipated to influence clonotype sharing among donors.

This table comes from immunoSEQ multiplex PCR, and its TCRdb copy is limited to in-frame clones, with some not included. The repertoire holds 550,000 to 850,000 clones, with approximately 79% as singletons. Per germline, CDR1 SGHNT and CDR2 YENEEA. Trimming at V came to 1 base and at J to 6 bases, leaving 2 bases not matched to a gene. This CDR3 has 14 residues. The rearrangement uses TRBV11-3 and TRBJ2-2, with TRBD2 matching over 7 bases. The material sequenced was memory CD4+ T cells sorted from blood. Described subset: CD45RA-negative fraction. This clonotype was sampled from a woman aged 25-40 years in good health. CDR3 region: CASSLGLASGELFF. CDR3 nucleotides: TGTGCCAGCAGCTTAGGACTAGCTTCCGGGGAGCTGTTTTTT.